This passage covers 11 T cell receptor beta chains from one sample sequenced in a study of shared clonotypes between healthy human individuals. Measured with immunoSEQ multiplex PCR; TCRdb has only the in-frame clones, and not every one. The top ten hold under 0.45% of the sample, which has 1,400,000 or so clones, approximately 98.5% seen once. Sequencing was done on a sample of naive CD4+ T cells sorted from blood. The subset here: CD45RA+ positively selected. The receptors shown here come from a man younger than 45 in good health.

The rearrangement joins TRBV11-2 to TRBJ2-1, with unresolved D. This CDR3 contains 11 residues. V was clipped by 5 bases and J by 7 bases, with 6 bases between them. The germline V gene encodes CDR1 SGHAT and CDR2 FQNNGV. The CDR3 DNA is TGTGCCAGCAGCCAAGAAAATGAGCAGTTCTTC. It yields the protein CASSQENEQFF.

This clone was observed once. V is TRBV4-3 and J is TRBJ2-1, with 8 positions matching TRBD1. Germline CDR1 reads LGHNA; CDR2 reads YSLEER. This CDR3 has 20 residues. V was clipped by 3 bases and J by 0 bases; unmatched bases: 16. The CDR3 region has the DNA TGCGCCAGCAGCCACCGCAGGGGGACAGGATCGCCTTACTCCTACAATGAGCAGTTCTTC. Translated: CASSHRRGTGSPYSYNEQFF.

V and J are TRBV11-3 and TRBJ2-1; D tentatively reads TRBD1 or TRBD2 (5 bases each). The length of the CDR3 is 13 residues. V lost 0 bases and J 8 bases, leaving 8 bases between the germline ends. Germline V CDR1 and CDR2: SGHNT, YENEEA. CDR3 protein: CASSLERGHEQFF. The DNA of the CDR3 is TGTGCCAGCAGCTTAGAAAGGGGACATGAGCAGTTCTTC.

In DNA form, the CDR3 reads TGCAGCGTGCGTGTGGATGAGCAGTTCTTC. This translates into CSVRVDEQFF. This chain joins TRBV29-1 and TRBJ2-1; D ambiguous. V dropped 6 bases and J dropped 8 bases, with 8 bases sitting between them. The CDR3 contains 10 residues. The germline V gene encodes CDR1 SQVTM and CDR2 ANQGSEA.

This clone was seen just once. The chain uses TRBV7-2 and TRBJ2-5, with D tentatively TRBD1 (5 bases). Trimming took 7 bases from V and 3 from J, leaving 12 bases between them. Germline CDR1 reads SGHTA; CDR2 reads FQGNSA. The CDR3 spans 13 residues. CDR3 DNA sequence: TGTGCCAGCAAGAAAGGGGTGGAAGAGACCCAGTACTTC. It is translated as CASKKGVEETQYF.

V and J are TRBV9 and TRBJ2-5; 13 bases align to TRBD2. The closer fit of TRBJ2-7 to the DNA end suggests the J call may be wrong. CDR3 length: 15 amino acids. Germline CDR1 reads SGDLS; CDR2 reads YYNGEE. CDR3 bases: TGTGCCAGCAGCGTAGGGACTAGCGGGAGCTACGAGCAGTACTTC. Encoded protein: CASSVGTSGSYEQYF.

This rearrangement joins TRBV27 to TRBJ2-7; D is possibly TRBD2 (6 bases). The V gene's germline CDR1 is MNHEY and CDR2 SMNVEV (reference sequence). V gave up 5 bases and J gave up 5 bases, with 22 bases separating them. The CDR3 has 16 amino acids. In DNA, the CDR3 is TGTGCCAGCAGTCCCCATCGTAGCGGAGCCCCTCACGAGCAGTACTTC. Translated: CASSPHRSGAPHEQYF.

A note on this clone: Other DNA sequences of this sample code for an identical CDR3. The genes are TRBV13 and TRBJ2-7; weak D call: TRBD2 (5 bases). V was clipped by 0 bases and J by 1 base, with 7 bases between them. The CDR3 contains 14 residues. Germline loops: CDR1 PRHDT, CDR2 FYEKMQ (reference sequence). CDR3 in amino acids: CASSLGLASYEQYF. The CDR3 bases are TGTGCCAGCAGCTTAGGGCTAGCTTCCTACGAGCAGTACTTC.

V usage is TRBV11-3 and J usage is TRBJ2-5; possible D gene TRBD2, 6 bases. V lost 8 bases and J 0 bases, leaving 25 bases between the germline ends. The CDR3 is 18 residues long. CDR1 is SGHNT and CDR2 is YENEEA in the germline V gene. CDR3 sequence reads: CASPHLPRKREHQETQYF. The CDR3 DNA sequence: TGTGCCAGCCCCCACCTTCCGCGTAAACGGGAGCACCAAGAGACCCAGTACTTC.

The CDR3 DNA sequence: TGTGCCAGCAGCTTGTATGAGGGGGTGCAGTACTTC. It encodes CASSLYEGVQYF. The chain has TRBV5-5 and TRBJ2-7; tentatively, D is TRBD1 (6 bases). This CDR3 is 12 amino acids long. V lost 1 base to trimming and J lost 9 bases, with 11 bases between them. CDR1 and CDR2 from the germline V gene are SGHKS and YYEKEE (reference sequence).

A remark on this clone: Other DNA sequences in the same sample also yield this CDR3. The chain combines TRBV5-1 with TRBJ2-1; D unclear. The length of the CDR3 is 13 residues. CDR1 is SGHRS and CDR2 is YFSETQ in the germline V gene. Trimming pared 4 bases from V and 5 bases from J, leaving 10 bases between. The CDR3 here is CASSLGPDNEQFF. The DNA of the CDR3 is TGCGCCAGCAGCCTTGGACCAGACAATGAGCAGTTCTTC. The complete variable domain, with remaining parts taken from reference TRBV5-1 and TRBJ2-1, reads KAGVTQTPRYLIKTRGQQVTLSCSPISGHRSVSWYQQTPGQGLQFLFEYFSETQRNKGNFPGRFSGRQFSNSRSEMNVSTLELGDSALYLCASSLGPDNEQFFGPGTRLTVL.